These 20 T cell receptor beta chains originate from one sample sequenced in a study of T cell responses to AZD1222 COVID-19 vaccine. Here immunoSEQ multiplex PCR was the method, and the copy in TCRdb shows in-frame clones only, minus some. The sample has over 90,000 clones; roughly 83% are singletons. The sample in question was peripheral blood, obtained on day 0 of AZD1222 vaccination. These TCRs come from an adult in good health.

This clone occurred once. The rearrangement links TRBV7-8 to TRBJ2-6; D ambiguous. V was cut by 5 bases and J by 2 bases, with 13 bases left in between. The CDR3 extends over 16 amino acids. CDR1 SGHVS and CDR2 FQNEAQ come from the germline V gene. The CDR3 DNA follows: TGTGCCAGCAGCCCGGCCACATCGACTGGGGCCAACGTCCTGACTTTC. This gives the protein CASSPATSTGANVLTF.

The chain is built from TRBV15 and TRBJ2-6; perhaps D is TRBD1 or TRBD2 (6 bases each). The germline CDR1 and CDR2 sequences are LNHNV and YYDKDF (reference sequence). CDR3 length equals 16 residues. Trimming removed 5 bases at V and 1 base at J, with 12 bases between. The DNA of the CDR3 is TGTGCCACCAGCGTAGGGGGGAAGTCTGGGGCCAACGTCCTGACTTTC. It specifies CATSVGGKSGANVLTF.

This clone was seen once. The chain employs TRBV11-2 and TRBJ1-1; D ambiguous. The CDR3 extends over 13 amino acids. The germline gives CDR1 SGHAT, CDR2 FQNNGV. V was trimmed by 2 bases and J by 0 bases, leaving 4 bases between them. The CDR3 region has the DNA TGTGCCAGCAGCTTACACCTGAACACTGAAGCTTTCTTT. This sequence encodes CASSLHLNTEAFF.

The J gene is TRBJ1-1, the V gene TRBV25-1; 7 nucleotides line up with TRBD1. V lost 6 bases and J lost 1; bases outside the gene matches: 2. Germline V CDR1 and CDR2: MGHDK, SYGVNS. The CDR3 extends over 13 amino acids. The CDR3 is CASRRQGNTEAFF. The DNA for the CDR3 is TGTGCCAGCAGAAGACAGGGGAACACTGAAGCTTTCTTT.

V gene TRBV11-2 combines with J gene TRBJ2-2, with TRBD2 matching over 10 bases. There are 17 residues in the CDR3. Germline values: CDR1 SGHAT, CDR2 FQNNGV. V dropped 4 bases and J dropped 1; count of bases not matched to a gene: 6. CDR3 nucleotide sequence: TGTGCCAGCAGCTCCACCAGGACTAGCGGGAACACCGGGGAGCTGTTTTTT. Protein sequence: CASSSTRTSGNTGELFF.

This chain connects TRBV20-1 to TRBJ2-7; 8 nucleotides agree with TRBD2. Germline V gene lookup returns CDR1 DFQATT and CDR2 SNEGSKA (reference sequence). This CDR3 is built from 13 residues. V lost 3 bases, J lost 7 bases, and 8 bases stayed unmatched. The CDR3 DNA is TGCAGTGCTAGTTTGCTAGCGGGTGCGGAGCAGTACTTC. As protein: CSASLLAGAEQYF.

The gene calls are TRBV6-2 or TRBV6-3 and TRBJ2-7, with 9 bases matching TRBD2. Germline lookup yields CDR1 MNHEY and CDR2 SVGEGT. V lost 6 bases, J lost 3 bases, and 12 bases stayed unmatched. The CDR3 spans 16 residues. As DNA, the CDR3 is TGTGCCAGCAGCCCCGTGGGTAGCGGGGGCAACTACGAGCAGTACGTC. Protein sequence: CASSPVGSGGNYEQYV.

This chain links TRBV7-9 with TRBJ1-4, with a tentative D call TRBD1 (5 bases). The CDR3 loop spans 17 amino acids. Deletions cut 1 base from V and 4 bases from J, with 16 bases between. CDR1 SEHNR and CDR2 FQNEAQ come from the germline V gene (reference sequence). The CDR3 spells CASSLGDWDVGNEKLFF. The CDR3, as DNA: TGTGCCAGCAGCTTAGGCGATTGGGACGTCGGTAATGAAAAACTGTTTTTT.

This clone was seen once. V usage is TRBV6-2 or TRBV6-3 and J usage is TRBJ1-1; D gene unclear. Trimming pared 2 bases from V and 7 bases from J, leaving 20 bases between. CDR3 length equals 16 residues. Per germline, CDR1 MNHEY and CDR2 SVGEGT. CDR3 in amino acids: CASSYQRTAVGFEAFF. The CDR3 DNA follows: TGTGCCAGCAGTTACCAGAGGACGGCAGTAGGTTTTGAAGCTTTCTTT.

V usage is TRBV3-1 (or the pseudogene TRBV3-2) and J usage is TRBJ1-5; D call uncertain. V lost 0 bases to trimming and J lost 3 bases, with 9 bases between them. The CDR3 runs to 15 residues. Germline V gene data show CDR1 as LGHDT and CDR2 as YNNKEL (reference sequence). CDR3 in DNA: TGTGCCAGCAGCCAAGATTTACGGAACAATCAGCCCCAGCATTTT. This codes for CASSQDLRNNQPQHF.

The chain employs TRBV4-3 and TRBJ1-5, with D possibly TRBD1 on 5 matching bases. CDR1 is LGHNA and CDR2 is YSLEER in the germline V gene. Trimming shortened V by 0 bases and J by 7 bases, and 13 bases separated the two germline ends. The CDR3 covers 15 residues. Here the CDR3 DNA reads TGCGCCAGCAGCCAAGACGGTTCAGGGAGGCAGCCCCAGCATTTT. Translation: CASSQDGSGRQPQHF.

The gene calls are TRBV5-1 and TRBJ2-5, with TRBD1 matching 7 bases. The CDR3 sequence is 14 residues long. From germline, CDR1 is SGHRS and CDR2 YFSETQ. The V and J ends lost 5 bases and 4 bases, in that order; junction bases with no gene match: 8. Here the CDR3 DNA reads TGCGCCAGCAGTACAGGGGAAAATTTAGAGACCCAGTACTTC. This encodes CASSTGENLETQYF.

The chain uses TRBV12-3 or TRBV12-4 and TRBJ1-5; D unclear. V lost 5 bases and J lost 7, with 12 bases in between. This CDR3 spans 13 amino acids. The CDR3 DNA is TGTGCCAGCAGTCGTACATTAGGGCAGCCCCAGCATTTT. Its protein product is CASSRTLGQPQHF.

The rearrangement links TRBV11-3 to TRBJ1-2, with 9 bases matching TRBD1. The ends lost 6 bases at V and 0 bases at J; junction bases unmatched: 2. Per germline, CDR1 SGHNT and CDR2 YENEEA. The CDR3 contains 14 residues. The CDR3 nucleotides are TGTGCCAGCAGAGGACAGGGGTCTAACTATGGCTACACCTTC. It translates to CASRGQGSNYGYTF. The variable domain in full, completed from reference TRBV11-3 and TRBJ1-2, reads EAGVVQSPRYKIIEKKQPVAFWCNPISGHNTLYWYLQNLGQGPELLIRYENEEAVDDSQLPKDRFSAERLKGVDSTLKIQPAELGDSAVYLCASRGQGSNYGYTFGSGTRLTVV.

V and J are TRBV28 and TRBJ2-7; D unresolved. The CDR3 runs 11 residues. V dropped 7 bases and J dropped 4 bases, with 8 bases sitting between them. Germline V gives CDR1 MDHEN, CDR2 SYDVKM. In nucleotides, the CDR3 is TGTGCCAGCACCACCGTTTACGAGCAGTACTTC. It yields the protein CASTTVYEQYF.

This clone was observed a handful of times. The J gene is TRBJ1-5, the V gene TRBV29-1, with TRBD1 matching 9 bases. This CDR3 comprises 12 residues. Germline-derived CDR1 and CDR2 are SQVTM and ANQGSEA. The V gene end was trimmed by 4 bases and the J gene end by 8 bases; junction bases not matched to a gene: 3. DNA for the CDR3: TGCAGCGTTGGGACAGGGGAGAAGCCCCAGCATTTT. The encoded protein is CSVGTGEKPQHF.

This chain connects TRBV7-9 to TRBJ1-2; D gene unclear. Trimming removed 5 bases at V and 6 bases at J, with 13 bases between. CDR1 and CDR2 from the germline V gene are SEHNR and FQNEAQ (reference sequence). The CDR3 extends over 13 amino acids. CDR3 DNA: TGTGCCAGCAGCACCTCGACAATTGATGGCTACACCTTC. Protein sequence: CASSTSTIDGYTF.

The rearrangement uses TRBV18 and TRBJ1-2; 7 bases are shared with TRBD1. Trimming removed 6 bases from V and 7 bases from J; junction bases left unmatched: 14. Germline CDR1 is KGHSH and CDR2 is LQKENI. The CDR3 is 15 residues long. The CDR3 sequence: CASSDRGQRMGGYTF. CDR3 DNA: TGTGCCAGCTCCGACCGGGGACAGAGGATGGGTGGCTACACCTTC.

The rearrangement links TRBV7-2 to TRBJ2-1; no clear D gene. The CDR3 covers 12 residues. The V end was cut by 4 bases, the J end by 6 bases, with 7 bases between. Germline CDR1 reads SGHTA; CDR2 reads FQGNSA. In DNA form, the CDR3 reads TGTGCCAGCAGCTCCGACATCAATGAGCAGTTCTTC. Translated, it gives CASSSDINEQFF.

J is TRBJ2-7 and V is TRBV18; 12 positions match TRBD1. The CDR3 covers 16 residues. Germline V gives CDR1 KGHSH, CDR2 LQKENI. V shed 3 bases, J shed 4 bases, and the junction held 7 bases outside the gene matches. CDR3 DNA: TGTGCCAGCTCACCTCTCGGGACAGGGGGCTTGTACGAGCAGTACTTC. Translated, it gives CASSPLGTGGLYEQYF.